Presented here are 10 T cell receptor beta chains from one specimen sequenced in a study of shared clonotypes between healthy human individuals. Naive-designated CD8 cells lacked CD45RO, were positively enriched for CCR7, and omitted terminally differentiated effector memory CD45RA+ cells. Here immunoSEQ multiplex PCR was the method, and the copy in TCRdb shows in-frame clones only, minus some. There are millions of clones in the sample; about 94% occur only once, and 0.85% to 1.3% lies in the top ten. Sequenced: naive CD8+ T cells sorted from blood. The source of these receptors is a young man in good health.

The rearrangement uses TRBV4-3 and TRBJ1-2; the D gene is possibly TRBD1 (5 bases). The CDR3 covers 15 residues. CDR1 is LGHNA and CDR2 is YSLEER in the germline V gene. The V and J ends lost 0 bases and 4 bases respectively, with 12 bases between them. The DNA for the CDR3 is TGCGCCAGCAGCCAAGATAGGGGTTTGGGCTATGGCTACACCTTC. As protein: CASSQDRGLGYGYTF.

The chain joins TRBV30 to TRBJ1-4, with TRBD1 as a possible D gene (5 bases). From germline, CDR1 is GTSNPN and CDR2 SVGIG (reference sequence). Trimming left V 2 bases short and J 0 bases short, with 7 bases between. The CDR3 spans 14 residues. Here the CDR3 DNA reads TGTGCCTGGAGTCAGGGAGCAACTAATGAAAAACTGTTTTTT. It yields the protein CAWSQGATNEKLFF.

The chain combines TRBV4-1 with TRBJ1-4; possible D gene TRBD1, 6 bases. Germline CDR1 is MGHRA and CDR2 is YSYEKL. The length of the CDR3 is 17 residues. Trimming shortened V by 3 bases and J by 1 base, and 15 bases separated the two germline ends. The CDR3 region is CASSHTRGGGTNEKLFF. The CDR3 DNA is TGCGCCAGCAGCCATACCAGGGGCGGTGGAACTAATGAAAAACTGTTTTTT.

The rearrangement uses TRBV11-2 and TRBJ2-3; no clear D gene. V was pared by 0 bases and J by 6 bases, with 7 bases between. This CDR3 comprises 13 residues. The germline V gene encodes CDR1 SGHAT and CDR2 FQNNGV. CDR3 sequence reads: CASSLELPDTQYF. The CDR3 nucleotides are TGTGCCAGCAGCTTAGAACTCCCTGATACGCAGTATTTT. The whole variable domain, filled in from reference TRBV11-2 and TRBJ2-3, reads EAGVAQSPRYKIIEKRQSVAFWCNPISGHATLYWYQQILGQGPKLLIQFQNNGVVDDSQLPKDRFSAERLKGVDSTLKIQPAKLEDSAVYLCASSLELPDTQYFGPGTRLTVL.

The chain carries TRBV18 and TRBJ2-2; no definite D call. The germline V gene encodes CDR1 KGHSH and CDR2 LQKENI. The CDR3 runs to 14 residues. The V and J ends lost 5 bases and 4 bases respectively, with 11 bases between them. The CDR3 loop reads CASSSPRGTGELFF. As DNA, the CDR3 is TGTGCCAGCTCATCGCCGCGTGGCACCGGGGAGCTGTTTTTT.

The chain employs TRBV6-6 and TRBJ1-1; the D is unclear. Trimming left V 5 bases short and J 6 bases short, with 7 bases between. The length of the CDR3 is 11 residues. The germline CDR1 and CDR2 sequences are MNHNY and SVGAGI (reference sequence). CDR3 residues: CASSQTPEAFF. The CDR3 DNA is TGTGCCAGCAGTCAGACACCTGAAGCTTTCTTT.

V usage is TRBV29-1 and J usage is TRBJ1-2, with D maybe TRBD1 (6 bases). Trimming left V 4 bases short and J 8 bases short, with 17 bases between. Germline V gene sequence: CDR1 SQVTM, CDR2 ANQGSEA. The CDR3 consists of 13 residues. The chain's CDR3 is CSVVLGLQGGYTF. CDR3 in DNA: TGCAGCGTTGTTCTCGGCCTGCAGGGGGGCTACACCTTC.

V gene TRBV2 combines with J gene TRBJ1-1; TRBD1 might be the D (5 bases). The CDR3 consists of 12 residues. Germline lookup yields CDR1 SNHLY and CDR2 FYNNEI. V was shortened by 6 bases and J by 7 bases, with 12 bases between the two germline ends. The DNA for the CDR3 is TGTGCCAGCAGGTCAGGGACGATTGAAGCTTTCTTT. This translates into CASRSGTIEAFF.

The rearrangement uses TRBV29-1 and TRBJ2-1, with a weak D call TRBD1 (6 bases). CDR3 size: 14 residues. Germline lookup yields CDR1 SQVTM and CDR2 ANQGSEA. V was pared by 7 bases and J by 2 bases, with 15 bases between. The CDR3 is CSARQEVPYNEQFF. The CDR3 nucleotides read TGCAGCGCCCGACAGGAGGTCCCCTACAATGAGCAGTTCTTC.

The chain links TRBV7-9 to TRBJ2-1, with D hard to call. This CDR3 contains 15 residues. Trimming cost V 5 bases and J 2 bases, with 13 bases left between them. Germline CDR1 reads SEHNR; CDR2 reads FQNEAQ (reference sequence). The DNA of the CDR3 is TGTGCCAGCAGCCCTAGGGATCTAGCCTACAATGAGCAGTTCTTC. This encodes CASSPRDLAYNEQFF.